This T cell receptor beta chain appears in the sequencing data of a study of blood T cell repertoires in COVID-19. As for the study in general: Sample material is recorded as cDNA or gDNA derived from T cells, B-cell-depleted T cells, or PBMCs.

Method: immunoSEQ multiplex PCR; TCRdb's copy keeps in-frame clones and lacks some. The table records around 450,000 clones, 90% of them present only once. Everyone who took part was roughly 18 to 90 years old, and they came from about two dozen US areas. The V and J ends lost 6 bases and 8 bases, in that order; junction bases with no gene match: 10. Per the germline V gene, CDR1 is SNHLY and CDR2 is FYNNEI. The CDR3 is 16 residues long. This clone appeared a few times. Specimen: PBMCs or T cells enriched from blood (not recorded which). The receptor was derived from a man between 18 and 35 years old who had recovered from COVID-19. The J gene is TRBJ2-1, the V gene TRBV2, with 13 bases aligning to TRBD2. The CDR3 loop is CASRVGTSGNFYEQFF. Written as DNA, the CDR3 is TGTGCCAGCAGAGTAGGGACTAGCGGGAATTTTTATGAGCAGTTCTTC.